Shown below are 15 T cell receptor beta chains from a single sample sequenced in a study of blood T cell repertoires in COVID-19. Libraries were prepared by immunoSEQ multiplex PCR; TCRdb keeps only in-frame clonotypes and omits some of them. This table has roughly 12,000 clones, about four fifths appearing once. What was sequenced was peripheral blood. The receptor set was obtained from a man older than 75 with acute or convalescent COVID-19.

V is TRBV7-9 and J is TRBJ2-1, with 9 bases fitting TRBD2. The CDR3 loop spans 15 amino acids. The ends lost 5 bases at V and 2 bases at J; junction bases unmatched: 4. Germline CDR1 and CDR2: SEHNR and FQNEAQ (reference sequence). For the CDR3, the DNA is TGTGCCAGCAGCATGAGCGGGGGGCCCTACAATGAGCAGTTCTTC. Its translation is CASSMSGGPYNEQFF.

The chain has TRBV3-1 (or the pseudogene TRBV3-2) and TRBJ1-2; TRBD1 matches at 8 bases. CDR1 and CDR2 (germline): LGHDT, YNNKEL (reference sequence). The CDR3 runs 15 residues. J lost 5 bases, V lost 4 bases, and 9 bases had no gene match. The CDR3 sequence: CASSLRSQGGYGYTF. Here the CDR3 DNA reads TGTGCCAGCAGCCTCCGTTCACAGGGGGGATATGGCTACACCTTC.

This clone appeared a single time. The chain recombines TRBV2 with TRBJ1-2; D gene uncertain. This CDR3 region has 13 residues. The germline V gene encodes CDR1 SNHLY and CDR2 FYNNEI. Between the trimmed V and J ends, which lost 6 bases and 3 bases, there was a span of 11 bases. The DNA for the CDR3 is TGTGCCAGCAGCGCCGACATGGACTATGGCTACACCTTC. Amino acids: CASSADMDYGYTF.

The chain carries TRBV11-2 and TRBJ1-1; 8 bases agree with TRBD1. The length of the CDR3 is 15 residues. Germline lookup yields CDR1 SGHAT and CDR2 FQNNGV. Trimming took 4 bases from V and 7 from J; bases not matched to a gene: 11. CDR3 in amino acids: CASSWEFQGAIEAFF. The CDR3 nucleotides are TGTGCCAGCAGCTGGGAATTCCAGGGGGCGATTGAAGCTTTCTTT.

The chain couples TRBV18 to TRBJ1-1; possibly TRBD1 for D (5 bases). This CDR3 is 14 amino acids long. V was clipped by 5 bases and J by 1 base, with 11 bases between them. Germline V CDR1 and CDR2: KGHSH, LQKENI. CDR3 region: CASSTKTGNTEAFF. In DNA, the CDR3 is TGTGCCAGCTCAACTAAAACAGGGAACACTGAAGCTTTCTTT.

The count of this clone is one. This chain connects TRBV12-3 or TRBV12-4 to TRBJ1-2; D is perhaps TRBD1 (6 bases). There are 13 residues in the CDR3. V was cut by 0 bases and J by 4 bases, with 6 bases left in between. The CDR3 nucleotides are TGTGCCAGCAGTTTAGCAGGGGGCTATGGCTACACCTTC. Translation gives CASSLAGGYGYTF.

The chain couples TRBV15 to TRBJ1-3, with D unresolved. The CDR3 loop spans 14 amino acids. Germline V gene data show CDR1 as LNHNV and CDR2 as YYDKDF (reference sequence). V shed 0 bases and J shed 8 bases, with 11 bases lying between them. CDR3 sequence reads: CATSREEVADTIYF. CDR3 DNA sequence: TGTGCCACCAGCAGAGAAGAAGTTGCGGACACCATATATTTT.

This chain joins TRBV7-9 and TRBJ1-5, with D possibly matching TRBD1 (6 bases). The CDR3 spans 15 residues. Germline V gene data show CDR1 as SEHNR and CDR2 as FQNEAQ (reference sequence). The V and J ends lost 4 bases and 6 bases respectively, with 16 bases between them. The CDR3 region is CASSSKGGAPQPQHF. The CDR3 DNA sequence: TGTGCCAGCAGCTCCAAGGGGGGGGCCCCTCAGCCCCAGCATTTT.

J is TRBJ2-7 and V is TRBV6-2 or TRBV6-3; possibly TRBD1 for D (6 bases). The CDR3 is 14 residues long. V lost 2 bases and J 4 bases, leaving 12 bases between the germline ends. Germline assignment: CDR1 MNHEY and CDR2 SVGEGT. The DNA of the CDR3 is TGTGCCAGCAGTTACGGGGGACACCTATACGAGCAGTACTTC. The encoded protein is CASSYGGHLYEQYF.

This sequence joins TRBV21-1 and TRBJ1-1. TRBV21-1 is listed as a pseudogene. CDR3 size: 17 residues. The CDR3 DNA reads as TGTGCCAGCAGCAAAGGAACCCCCGAGGCCGGGAGTACTGAAGCTTTCTTT. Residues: CASSKGTPEAGSTEAFF.

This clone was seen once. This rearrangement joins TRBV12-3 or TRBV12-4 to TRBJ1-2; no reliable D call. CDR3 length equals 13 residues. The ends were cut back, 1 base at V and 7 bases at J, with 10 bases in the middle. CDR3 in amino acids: CASSLDLRGGYTF. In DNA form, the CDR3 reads TGTGCCAGCAGTTTAGACCTCCGGGGTGGCTACACCTTC.

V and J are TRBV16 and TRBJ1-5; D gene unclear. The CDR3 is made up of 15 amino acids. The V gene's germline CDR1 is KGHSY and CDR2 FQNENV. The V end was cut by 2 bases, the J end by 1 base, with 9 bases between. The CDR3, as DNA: TGTGCCAGCAGCCAACAATTCGGGAGCAATCAGCCCCAGCATTTT. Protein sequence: CASSQQFGSNQPQHF.

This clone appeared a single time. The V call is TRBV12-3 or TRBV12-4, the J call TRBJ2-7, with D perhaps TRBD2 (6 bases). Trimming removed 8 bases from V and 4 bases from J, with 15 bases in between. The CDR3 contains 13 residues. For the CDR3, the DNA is TGTGCCAGCTGTGCCAGGGAGGCTTACGAGCAGTACTTC. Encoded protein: CASCAREAYEQYF.

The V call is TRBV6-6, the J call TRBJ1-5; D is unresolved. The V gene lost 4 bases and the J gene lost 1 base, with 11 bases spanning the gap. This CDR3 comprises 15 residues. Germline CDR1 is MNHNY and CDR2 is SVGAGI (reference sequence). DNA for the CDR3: TGTGCCAGCAGTTCCAAAGCCAAGAGCAATCAGCCCCAGCATTTT. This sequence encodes CASSSKAKSNQPQHF.

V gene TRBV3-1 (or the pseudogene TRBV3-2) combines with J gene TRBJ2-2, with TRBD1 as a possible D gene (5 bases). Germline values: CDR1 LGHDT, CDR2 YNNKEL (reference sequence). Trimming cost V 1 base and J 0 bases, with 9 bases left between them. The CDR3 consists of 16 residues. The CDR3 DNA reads TGTGCCAGCAGCCAAGCAGGGAAAACGAACACCGGGGAGCTGTTTTTT. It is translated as CASSQAGKTNTGELFF.